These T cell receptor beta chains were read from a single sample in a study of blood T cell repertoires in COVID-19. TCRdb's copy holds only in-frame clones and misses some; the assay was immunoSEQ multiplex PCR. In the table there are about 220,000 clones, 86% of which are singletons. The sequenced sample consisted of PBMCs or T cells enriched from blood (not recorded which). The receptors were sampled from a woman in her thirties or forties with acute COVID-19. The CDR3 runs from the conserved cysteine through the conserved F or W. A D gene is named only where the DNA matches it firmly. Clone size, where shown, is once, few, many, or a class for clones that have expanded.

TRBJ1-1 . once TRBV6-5 TGTGCCAGCAGTTACTCGATTCCGGGGAACACTGAAGCTTTCTTT CASSYSIPGNTEAFF
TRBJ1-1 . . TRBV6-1 TGTGCCAGCAGCCTAAAAGGGGGGGACACTGAAGCTTTCTTT CASSLKGGDTEAFF
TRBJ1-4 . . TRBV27 TGTGCCAGCAGTTTAGTTTCTGGTGGCAATGAAAAACTGTTTTTT CASSLVSGGNEKLFF
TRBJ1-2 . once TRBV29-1 TGCAGCGTTCTCCCTCCGCGGCTCTATGGGTATGGCTACACCTTC CSVLPPRLYGYGYTF
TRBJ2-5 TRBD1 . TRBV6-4 TGTGCCAGCAGAGGGACAGGCCGAATCCAAGAGACCCAGTACTTC CASRGTGRIQETQYF
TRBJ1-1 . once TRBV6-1 TGTGCCAGCAGTGAATCAATAGGGGGTTCAGCTTTCTTT CASSESIGGSAFF
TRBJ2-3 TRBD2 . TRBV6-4 TGTGCCAGCAGTGCTATCGGCGGGGGGGCGGTAGATACGCAGTATTTT CASSAIGGGAVDTQYF
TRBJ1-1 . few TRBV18 TGTGCCAGCTCACCGCAGGCTGAAGCTTTCTTT CASSPQAEAFF
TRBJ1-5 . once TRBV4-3 TGCGCCAGCAGCCCTGCGGGCCATCAGCCCCAGCATTTT CASSPAGHQPQHF
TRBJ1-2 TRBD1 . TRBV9 TGTGCCAGCAGCGTAGCTGGGACAGACTATGGCTACACCTTC CASSVAGTDYGYTF
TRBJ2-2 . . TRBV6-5 TGTGCCAGCAGTTCGCGGGGGCACACCGGGGAGCTGTTTTTT CASSSRGHTGELFF
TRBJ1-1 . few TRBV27 TGTGCCAGCAGTGCCAGGCCGCAAGGGAACACTGAAGCTTTCTTT CASSARPQGNTEAFF
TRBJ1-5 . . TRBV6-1 TGTGCCAGCAGTGAACCAGGCATCAGCAATCAGCCCCAGCATTTT CASSEPGISNQPQHF
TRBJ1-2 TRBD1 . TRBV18 TGTGCCAGCTCACTTACCGGGACAGGGGCTTCTAACTATGGCTACACCTTC CASSLTGTGASNYGYTF
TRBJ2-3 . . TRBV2 TGTGCCAGCAGTGGTCAGGGTTCGGCAGATACGCAGTATTTT CASSGQGSADTQYF
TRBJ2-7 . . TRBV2 TGTGCCAGTGTTCCGGTGACAAACTCCTACGAGCAGTACTTC CASVPVTNSYEQYF
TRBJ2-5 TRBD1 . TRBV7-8 TGTGCCAGCAGCTGGGGTTTGAAAGGACAGGGCGGTGAGACCCAGTACTTC CASSWGLKGQGGETQYF
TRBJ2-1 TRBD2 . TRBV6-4 TGTGCCAGCAGCCCGACTAGCGGGGGGGGCAATGAGCAGTTCTTC CASSPTSGGGNEQFF